This T cell receptor beta chain was captured in a study of identifying expanded T cells in peripheral blood. Profiled with immunoSEQ multiplex PCR; TCRdb holds only in-frame clones, not every one. The sample holds 50,000 to 60,000 clones, roughly 82% seen once. General study results and limits: Two-week clone count variance significantly increased as total template count grew. Differentially abundant clones: around 1.1 between replicates, around 17 at approximately 13 days, 19 to 20 at four.

The ends were cut back, 3 bases at V and 10 bases at J, with 14 bases in the middle. This CDR3 contains 14 residues. CDR1 SGHRS and CDR2 YFSETQ come from the germline V gene. This clone appeared once. No antigen is known for it. During the collection period, no donor immune events like infections were recorded. The specimen sequenced was blood. The chain recombines TRBV5-1 with TRBJ1-6; TRBD1 might be the D (5 bases). The clonotype was recovered from a person aged 18 to 75 in good health. CDR3 residues: CASSSSRDMSPLHF. The CDR3 nucleotides are TGCGCCAGCAGCTCCTCCAGGGATATGTCACCCCTCCACTTT.